This entry features one T cell receptor beta chain sequence. The sample originates from a study of blood T cell repertoires in COVID-19. About the research overall: The study drew acute and convalescent COVID-19 samples from the United States, Italy and Spain. PBMCs, B-cell-depleted T cells, or T cells provided the cDNA or gDNA that made up the material.

Authors' processing steps: It was from reference gene primer amplification that nucleated cell counts were estimated. The protocol was immunoSEQ multiplex PCR, while the TCRdb copy is restricted to in-frame clones and leaves out a portion. The V and J calls and clone size are taken from that table; D and trimming were inferred from the DNA. The sample holds some 300,000 clones, approximately 88% seen once. The CDR3 length is 13 residues. The germline gives CDR1 MDHEN, CDR2 SYDVKM. V shed 6 bases and J shed 2 bases, with 10 bases lying between them. The TCR comes from a woman in her twenties or thirties who had recovered from COVID-19. The chain employs TRBV28 and TRBJ1-1; D gene unclear. The sequenced material came from peripheral blood. This CDR3 is CASRPDLNTEAFF. The DNA of the CDR3 is TGTGCCAGCAGGCCCGATCTAAACACTGAAGCTTTCTTT.